The rows below give T cell receptor beta chains drawn from one sample of a study of control samples from healthy donors and cancer patients. Clones were read by immunoSEQ multiplex PCR, and TCRdb kept only the in-frame ones, dropping some. Among 110,000 to 150,000 clones, around nine tenths were seen once, and the ten largest hold roughly 8.7%. Sequenced sample: blood. The source is a woman between 25 and 40 years old in good health. CDR3s include the opening cysteine and the closing phenylalanine or tryptophan. D genes are given only for firm matches. Clone size, where shown, is once, few, many, or a class for clones that have expanded.

D: NA; size: NA; J: TRBJ2-7; V: TRBV11-2; length: 12; DNA: TGTGCCAGCAGCCCCGTCTTCTACGAGCAGTACTTC; CDR3: CASSPVFYEQYF
D: NA; size: NA; J: TRBJ1-2; V: TRBV3-1/TRBV3-2; length: 14; DNA: TGTGCCAGCAGCCAGCATGGGGGGCAATATGGCTACACCTTC; CDR3: CASSQHGGQYGYTF
D: NA; size: once; J: TRBJ2-5; V: TRBV21-1; length: 12; DNA: TGTGCCAGCAGCAACAGGGAAGAGACCCAGTACTTC; CDR3: CASSNREETQYF
D: NA; size: NA; J: TRBJ2-3; V: TRBV29-1; length: 10; DNA: TGCAGCGCCTTGGGAGTTACGCAGTATTTT; CDR3: CSALGVTQYF
D: NA; size: NA; J: TRBJ2-7; V: TRBV19; length: 14; DNA: TGTGCCAGTAGTATATCCAGGTGGGGCTACGAGCAGTACTTC; CDR3: CASSISRWGYEQYF
D: TRBD1; size: NA; J: TRBJ1-1; V: TRBV28; length: 17; DNA: TGTGCCAGCAGTTCCCATCAGGGACAGGCGGGGAACACTGAAGCTTTCTTT; CDR3: CASSSHQGQAGNTEAFF
D: NA; size: NA; J: TRBJ1-2; V: TRBV3-1/TRBV3-2; length: 11; DNA: TGTGCCAGCAGCCCAGGAAATGGCTACACCTTC; CDR3: CASSPGNGYTF
D: NA; size: NA; J: TRBJ1-6; V: TRBV27; length: 16; DNA: TGTGCCAGCAGTTTTGGCAGCCTTTCTGGCAATTCACCCCTCCACTTT; CDR3: CASSFGSLSGNSPLHF
D: NA; size: NA; J: TRBJ2-6; V: TRBV2; length: 19; DNA: TGTGCCAGCAGACAGAGGGTTTTGGCGTCGAGCTCTGGGGCCAACGTCCTGACTTTC; CDR3: CASRQRVLASSSGANVLTF
D: TRBD1; size: NA; J: TRBJ2-2; V: TRBV7-9; length: 14; DNA: TGTGCCAGCAGTCCCAGACAGGGGTCCGGGGAGCTGTTTTTT; CDR3: CASSPRQGSGELFF
D: NA; size: NA; J: TRBJ1-5; V: TRBV2; length: 13; DNA: TGTGCCAGCAGTGAAGTGGCTCCCCAGCCCCAGCATTTT; CDR3: CASSEVAPQPQHF
D: NA; size: NA; J: TRBJ2-1; V: TRBV28; length: 14; DNA: TGTGCCAGCAGTTCCCTCCCAAGGACTTTGAACAAGTTCTTC; CDR3: CASSSLPRTLNKFF
D: TRBD1; size: NA; J: TRBJ2-1; V: TRBV6-4; length: 15; DNA: TGTGCCAGCAGTCCCGGGACAGGGCCCTACAATGAGCAGTTCTTC; CDR3: CASSPGTGPYNEQFF
D: TRBD2; size: NA; J: TRBJ2-2; V: TRBV5-1; length: 16; DNA: TGCGCCAGCAGCTTGGCCAGCGGGGAGAACACCGGGGAGCTGTTTTTT; CDR3: CASSLASGENTGELFF
D: NA; size: NA; J: TRBJ1-1; V: TRBV12-3/TRBV12-4; length: 13; DNA: TGTGCCAGCAGTTTATCCAGGGACACTGAAGCTTTCTTT; CDR3: CASSLSRDTEAFF
D: NA; size: NA; J: TRBJ1-4; V: TRBV20-1; length: 11; DNA: TGCAGTGCTAGAGGGCCCACTGAGCTGTTTTTT; CDR3: CSARGPTELFF
D: NA; size: NA; J: TRBJ1-1; V: TRBV2; length: 13; DNA: TGTGCCAGCTTCCGGGACCGGGGGACTGAAGCTTTCTTT; CDR3: CASFRDRGTEAFF
D: TRBD2; size: NA; J: TRBJ2-1; V: TRBV5-4; length: 16; DNA: TGTGCCAGCAGCTTGGGGGGTCTAGCGGGGTTGGGTGAGCAGTTCTTC; CDR3: CASSLGGLAGLGEQFF
D: NA; size: NA; J: TRBJ2-3; V: TRBV7-5; length: 14; DNA: TGTGTCAGAAGCTTAGACATCAGCACAGATACGCAGTATTTT; CDR3: CVRSLDISTDTQYF
D: NA; size: NA; J: TRBJ1-2; V: TRBV11-2; length: 14; DNA: TGTGCCAGCAGCTTAGTGCAGGCTAACTATGGCTACACCTTC; CDR3: CASSLVQANYGYTF
D: NA; size: NA; J: TRBJ1-5; V: TRBV7-2; length: 16; DNA: TGTGCCAGCAGCTTAGATCGCGGCGCGGATATTCAGCCCCAGCATTTT; CDR3: CASSLDRGADIQPQHF
D: NA; size: NA; J: TRBJ2-2; V: TRBV2; length: 15; DNA: TGTGCCAGCAGTGTGGGGCAGGGGAACACCGGGGAGCTGTTTTTT; CDR3: CASSVGQGNTGELFF
D: NA; size: NA; J: TRBJ2-1; V: TRBV5-1; length: 15; DNA: TGCGCCAGCAGCTTACAGGGAGAGAGGGACAATGAGCAGTTCTTC; CDR3: CASSLQGERDNEQFF
D: NA; size: NA; J: TRBJ2-2; V: TRBV11-2; length: 15; DNA: TGTGCCAGCAGCTCGGGGATGATGGGGGGCGGGGAGCTGTTTTTT; CDR3: CASSSGMMGGGELFF
D: NA; size: many; J: TRBJ1-2; V: TRBV2; length: 13; DNA: TGTGCCAACACAGGGAAAGTCGGGTATGGCTACACCTTC; CDR3: CANTGKVGYGYTF
D: TRBD1; size: NA; J: TRBJ1-2; V: TRBV4-2; length: 14; DNA: TGTGCCAGCAGCCAAGATAGGAGGGACAGTGGCTACACCTTC; CDR3: CASSQDRRDSGYTF
D: NA; size: NA; J: TRBJ1-3; V: TRBV30; length: 16; DNA: TGTGCCTGGAGTGCCCCATGGGGGAACTCTGGAAACACCATATATTTT; CDR3: CAWSAPWGNSGNTIYF
D: TRBD2; size: NA; J: TRBJ2-5; V: TRBV14; length: 19; DNA: TGTGCCAGCAGCCTCACCGGGCCCTGGGGAGCGGGGGCCCAAGAGACCCAGTACTTC; CDR3: CASSLTGPWGAGAQETQYF
D: NA; size: NA; J: TRBJ1-6; V: TRBV2; length: 15; DNA: TGTGCCAGCAGGGGGCCGAGCTCCTATAATTCACCCCTCCACTTT; CDR3: CASRGPSSYNSPLHF
D: NA; size: NA; J: TRBJ2-7; V: TRBV30; length: 13; DNA: TGTGCCTGGCAGAGGGGGGTCCGGGGGGAGCAGTACTTC; CDR3: CAWQRGVRGEQYF
D: NA; size: few; J: TRBJ1-2; V: TRBV5-1; length: 13; DNA: TGCGCCAGCAGCTTGGGGGGCCTCTATGGCTACACCTTC; CDR3: CASSLGGLYGYTF
D: TRBD1; size: NA; J: TRBJ1-2; V: TRBV12-5; length: 14; DNA: TGTGCTAGTGGGGATGGACAGGGCAACTATGGCTACACCTTC; CDR3: CASGDGQGNYGYTF
D: NA; size: NA; J: TRBJ2-7; V: TRBV29-1; length: 14; DNA: TGCAGCGTTGATCCAGGGTCCAACTCCTACGAGCAGTACTTC; CDR3: CSVDPGSNSYEQYF
D: NA; size: NA; J: TRBJ2-5; V: TRBV12-3/TRBV12-4; length: 13; DNA: TGTGCCAGCAGTTCCAGGGGTAGGGTGACCCAGTACTTC; CDR3: CASSSRGRVTQYF
D: NA; size: NA; J: TRBJ1-1; V: TRBV7-8; length: 14; DNA: TGTGCCAGCAGCTTATACAGTATGAACACTGAAGCTTTCTTT; CDR3: CASSLYSMNTEAFF
D: NA; size: NA; J: TRBJ2-7; V: TRBV10-3; length: 17; DNA: TGTGCCATCAGTACGCAAGATGGAGAAGCAGGGGCCTACGAGCAGTACTTC; CDR3: CAISTQDGEAGAYEQYF
D: NA; size: NA; J: TRBJ1-1; V: TRBV20-1; length: 14; DNA: TGCAGTGCTAGTCCCAGGGCAATTAGGGCTGAAGCTTTCTTT; CDR3: CSASPRAIRAEAFF
D: NA; size: NA; J: TRBJ1-5; V: TRBV2; length: 14; DNA: TGTGCCAGCAGTTTCCCCTTTAGCAATCAGCCCCAGCATTTT; CDR3: CASSFPFSNQPQHF
D: NA; size: NA; J: TRBJ1-2; V: TRBV6-6; length: 10; DNA: TGTGCCAGCAGTTACGATGGCTACACCTTC; CDR3: CASSYDGYTF
D: NA; size: few; J: TRBJ1-4; V: TRBV30; length: 15; DNA: TGTGCCTGGGCCCCGCGGGGAACAACTAATGAAAAACTGTTTTTT; CDR3: CAWAPRGTTNEKLFF
D: NA; size: NA; J: TRBJ1-1; V: TRBV11-2; length: 16; DNA: TGTGCCAGCAGCTTTCCTCCAGGGATACTGAACACTGAAGCTTTCTTT; CDR3: CASSFPPGILNTEAFF
D: NA; size: NA; J: TRBJ1-2; V: TRBV30; length: 12; DNA: TGTGCCTGGGACCTTTTGGGTTCGGGCTACACCTTC; CDR3: CAWDLLGSGYTF
D: NA; size: NA; J: TRBJ1-6; V: TRBV20-1; length: 15; DNA: TGCAGTGCTAGTATCGGGTACCTTTATAATTCACCCCTCCACTTT; CDR3: CSASIGYLYNSPLHF
D: NA; size: NA; J: TRBJ2-7; V: TRBV18; length: 12; DNA: TGTGCCAGCTCACCTCCCTCCTACGAGCAGTACTTC; CDR3: CASSPPSYEQYF
D: NA; size: NA; J: TRBJ2-5; V: TRBV2; length: 12; DNA: TGTGCCAGCAGTGGCCACTCGGAGACCCAGTACTTC; CDR3: CASSGHSETQYF
D: NA; size: few; J: TRBJ1-1; V: TRBV5-1; length: 13; DNA: TGCGCCAGCAGAACCAAGGAGAGCACTGAAGCTTTCTTT; CDR3: CASRTKESTEAFF